This T cell receptor (beta chain) originates from a study of type 1 regulatory T cells. On this clonotype itself: Its target is not known.

One entry per CDR3 protein results from TCRdb running MiXCR on the reads. This sample has fewer than 75,000 distinct CDR3 sequences, with roughly half found just once. The sequence derives from a human donor in good health. The sequenced material came from cultured non-Tr1 T cells, either the whole culture or a sorted T cell fraction (not recorded which).

The CDR3 nucleotides read TGTGCCAGCAGCACGGGACCTTACGGAACAGATACGCAGTATTTT. Amino acids: CASSTGPYGTDTQYF. The rearrangement joins TRBV5-4 to TRBJ2-3; D might be TRBD1 or TRBD2, each matching 5 bases. Deletions cut 4 bases from V and 3 bases from J, with 15 bases between. The CDR3 has 15 amino acids. The germline CDR1 and CDR2 sequences are SGHNT and YYREEE (reference sequence).